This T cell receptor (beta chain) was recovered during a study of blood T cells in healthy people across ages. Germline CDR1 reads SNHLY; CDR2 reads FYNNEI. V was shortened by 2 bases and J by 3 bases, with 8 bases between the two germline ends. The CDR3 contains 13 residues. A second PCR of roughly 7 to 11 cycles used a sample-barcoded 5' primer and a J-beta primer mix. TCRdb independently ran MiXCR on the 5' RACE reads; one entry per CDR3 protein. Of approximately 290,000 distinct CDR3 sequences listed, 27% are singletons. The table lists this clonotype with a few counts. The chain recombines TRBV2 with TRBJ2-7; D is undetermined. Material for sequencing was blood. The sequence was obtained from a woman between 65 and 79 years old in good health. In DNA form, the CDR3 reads TGTGCCAGCAGTGAACAAATAGACTACGAGCAGTACTTC. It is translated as CASSEQIDYEQYF.